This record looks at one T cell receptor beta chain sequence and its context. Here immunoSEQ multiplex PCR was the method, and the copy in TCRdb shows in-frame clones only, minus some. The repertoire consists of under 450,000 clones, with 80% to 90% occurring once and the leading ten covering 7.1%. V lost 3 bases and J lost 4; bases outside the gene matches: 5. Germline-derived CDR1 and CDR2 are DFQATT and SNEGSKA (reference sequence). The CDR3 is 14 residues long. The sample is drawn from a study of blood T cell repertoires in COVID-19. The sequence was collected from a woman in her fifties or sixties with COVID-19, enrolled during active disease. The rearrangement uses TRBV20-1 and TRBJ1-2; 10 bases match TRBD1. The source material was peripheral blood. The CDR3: CSASRDRGRYGYTF. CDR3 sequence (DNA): TGCAGTGCTAGTAGGGACAGGGGCCGCTATGGCTACACCTTC.